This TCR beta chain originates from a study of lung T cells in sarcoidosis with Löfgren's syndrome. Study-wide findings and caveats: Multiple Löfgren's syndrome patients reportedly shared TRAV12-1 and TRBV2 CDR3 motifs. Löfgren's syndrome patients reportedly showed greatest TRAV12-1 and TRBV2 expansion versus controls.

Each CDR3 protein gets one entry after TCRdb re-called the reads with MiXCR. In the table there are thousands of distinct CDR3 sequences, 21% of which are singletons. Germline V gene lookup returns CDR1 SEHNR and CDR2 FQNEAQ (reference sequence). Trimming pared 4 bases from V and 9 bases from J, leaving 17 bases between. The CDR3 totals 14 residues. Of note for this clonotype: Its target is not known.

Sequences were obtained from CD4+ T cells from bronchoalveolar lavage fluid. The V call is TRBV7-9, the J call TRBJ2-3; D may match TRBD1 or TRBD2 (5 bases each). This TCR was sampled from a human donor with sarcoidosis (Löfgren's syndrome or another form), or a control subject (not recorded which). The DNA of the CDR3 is TGTGCCAGCAGCTCAGGGACCACAGAGGGCACGCAGTATTTT. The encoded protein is CASSSGTTEGTQYF. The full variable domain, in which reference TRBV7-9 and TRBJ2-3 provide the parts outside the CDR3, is DTGVSQNPRHKITKRGQNVTFRCDPISEHNRLYWYRQTLGQGPEFLTYFQNEAQLEKSRLLSDRFSAERPKGSFSTLEIQRTEQGDSAMYLCASSSGTTEGTQYFGPGTRLTVL.